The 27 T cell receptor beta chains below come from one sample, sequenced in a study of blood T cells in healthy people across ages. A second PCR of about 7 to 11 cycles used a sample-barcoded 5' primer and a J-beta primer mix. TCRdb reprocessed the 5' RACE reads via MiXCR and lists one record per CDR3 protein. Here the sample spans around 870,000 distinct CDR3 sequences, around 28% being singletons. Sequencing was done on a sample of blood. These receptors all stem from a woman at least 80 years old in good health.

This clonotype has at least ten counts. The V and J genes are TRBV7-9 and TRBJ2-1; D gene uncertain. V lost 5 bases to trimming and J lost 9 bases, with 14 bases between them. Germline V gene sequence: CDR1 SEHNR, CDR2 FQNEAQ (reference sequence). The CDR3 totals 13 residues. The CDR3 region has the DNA TGTGCCAGCAGCGCCGACTTAATCCCTGAGCAGTTCTTC. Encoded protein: CASSADLIPEQFF.

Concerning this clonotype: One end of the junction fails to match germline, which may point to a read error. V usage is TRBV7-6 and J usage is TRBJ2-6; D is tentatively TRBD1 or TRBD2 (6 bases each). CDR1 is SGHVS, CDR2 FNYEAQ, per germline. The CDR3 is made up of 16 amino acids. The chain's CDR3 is CASSLEGGSGANVMTF. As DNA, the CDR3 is TGTGCCAGCAGCTTAGAGGGGGGATCTGGGGCCAACGTCATGACTTTC.

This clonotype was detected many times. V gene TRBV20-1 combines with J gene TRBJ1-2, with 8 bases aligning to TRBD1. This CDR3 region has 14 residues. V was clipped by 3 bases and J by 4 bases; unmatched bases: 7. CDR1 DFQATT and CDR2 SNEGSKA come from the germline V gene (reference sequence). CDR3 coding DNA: TGCAGTGCTAGTACAGGGGGGGCCTCCTATGGCTACACCTTC. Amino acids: CSASTGGASYGYTF.

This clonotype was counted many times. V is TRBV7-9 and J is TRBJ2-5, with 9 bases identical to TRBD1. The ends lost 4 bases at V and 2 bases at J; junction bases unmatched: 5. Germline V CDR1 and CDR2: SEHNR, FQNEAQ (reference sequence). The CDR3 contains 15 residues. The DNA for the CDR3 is TGTGCCAGCAGCTACGGGGACAGGGAACAAGAGACCCAGTACTTC. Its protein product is CASSYGDREQETQYF.

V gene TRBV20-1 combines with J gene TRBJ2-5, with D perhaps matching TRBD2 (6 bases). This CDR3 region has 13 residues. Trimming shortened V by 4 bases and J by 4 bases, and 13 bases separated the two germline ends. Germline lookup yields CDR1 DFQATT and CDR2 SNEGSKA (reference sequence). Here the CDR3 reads CSAKGSGAETQYF. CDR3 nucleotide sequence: TGCAGTGCTAAGGGGTCGGGAGCAGAGACCCAGTACTTC.

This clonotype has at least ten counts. The CDR3 region is CASSYSRPGNYGYTF. In DNA, the CDR3 is TGTGCCAGCAGTTACTCGAGGCCGGGCAACTATGGCTACACCTTC. V gene TRBV6-2 or TRBV6-3 combines with J gene TRBJ1-2, with no clear D. V was shortened by 0 bases and J by 2 bases, with 10 bases between the two germline ends. The CDR3 is made up of 15 amino acids. Germline V gives CDR1 MNHEY, CDR2 SVGEGT.

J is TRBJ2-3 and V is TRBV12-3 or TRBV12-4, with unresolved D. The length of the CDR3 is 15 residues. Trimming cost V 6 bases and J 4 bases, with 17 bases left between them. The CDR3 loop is CASRPDDVRADTQYF. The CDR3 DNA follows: TGTGCCAGCAGACCGGACGATGTTAGAGCAGATACGCAGTATTTT.

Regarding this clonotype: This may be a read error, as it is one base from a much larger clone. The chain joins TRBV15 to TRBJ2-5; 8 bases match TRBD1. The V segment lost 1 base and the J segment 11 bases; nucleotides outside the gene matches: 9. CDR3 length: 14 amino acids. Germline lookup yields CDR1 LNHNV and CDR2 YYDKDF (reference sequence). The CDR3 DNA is TGTGCCACCAGCAGAGCGGGACAGGCCGTTGTGCAGTACTTC. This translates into CATSRAGQAVVQYF. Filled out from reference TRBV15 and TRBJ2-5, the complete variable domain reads DAMVIQNPRYQVTQFGKPVTLSCSQTLNHNVMYWYQQKSSQAPKLLFHYYDKDFNNEADTPDNFQSRRPNTSFCFLDIRSPGLGDTAMYLCATSRAGQAVVQYFGPGTRLLVL.

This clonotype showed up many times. The chain's CDR3 is CASSSYNTKNIQYF. The CDR3 region has the DNA TGTGCCAGCAGTTCCTACAATACCAAAAACATTCAGTACTTC. The V call is TRBV6-5, the J call TRBJ2-4; no definite D call. V was trimmed by 4 bases and J by 2 bases, leaving 9 bases between them. Germline CDR1 MNHEY, CDR2 SVGAGI. The CDR3 totals 14 residues.

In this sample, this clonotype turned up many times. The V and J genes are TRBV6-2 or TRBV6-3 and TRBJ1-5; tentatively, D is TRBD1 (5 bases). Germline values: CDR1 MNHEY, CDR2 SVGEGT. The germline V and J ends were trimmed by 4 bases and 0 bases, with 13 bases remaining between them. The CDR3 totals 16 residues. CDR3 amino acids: CASSSWGRYSNQPQHF. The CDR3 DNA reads TGTGCCAGCAGTTCCTGGGGACGATATAGCAATCAGCCCCAGCATTTT.

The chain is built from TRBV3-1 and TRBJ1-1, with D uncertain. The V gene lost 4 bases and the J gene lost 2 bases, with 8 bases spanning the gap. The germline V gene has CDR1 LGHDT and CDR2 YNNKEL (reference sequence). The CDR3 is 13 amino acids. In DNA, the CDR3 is TGTGCCAGCAGCCCAGACTTAAACACTGAAGCTTTCTTT. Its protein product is CASSPDLNTEAFF.

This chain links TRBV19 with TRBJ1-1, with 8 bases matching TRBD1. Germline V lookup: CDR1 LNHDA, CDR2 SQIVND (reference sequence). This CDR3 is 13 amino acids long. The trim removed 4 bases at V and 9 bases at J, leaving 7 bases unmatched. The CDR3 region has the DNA TGTGCCAGTAGTAGGGACAGGAACGTACAAGCTTTCTTT. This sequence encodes CASSRDRNVQAFF.

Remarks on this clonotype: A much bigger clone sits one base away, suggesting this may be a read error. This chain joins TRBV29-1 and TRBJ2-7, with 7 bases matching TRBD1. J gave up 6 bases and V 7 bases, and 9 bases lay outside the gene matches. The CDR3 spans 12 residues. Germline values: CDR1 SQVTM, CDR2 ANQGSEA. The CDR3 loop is CSGLTGRSEQYF. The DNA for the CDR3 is TGCAGCGGCCTGACAGGGCGCTCCGAGCAGTACTTC.

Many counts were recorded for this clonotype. CDR3 sequence (DNA): TGTGCCAGCAAACCCCAGGGGGTGTACAATGAGCAGTTCTTC. This codes for CASKPQGVYNEQFF. This chain joins TRBV27 and TRBJ2-1; 7 nucleotides align to TRBD1. Germline assignment: CDR1 MNHEY and CDR2 SMNVEV (reference sequence). J gave up 4 bases and V 7 bases, and 7 bases lay outside the gene matches. There are 14 residues in the CDR3.

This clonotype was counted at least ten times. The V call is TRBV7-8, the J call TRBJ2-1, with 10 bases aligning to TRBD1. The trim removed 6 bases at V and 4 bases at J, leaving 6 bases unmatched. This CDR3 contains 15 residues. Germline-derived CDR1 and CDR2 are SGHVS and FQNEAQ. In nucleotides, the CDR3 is TGTGCCAGCAGTCGGGGGGACAGGGGTTACAATGAGCAGTTCTTC. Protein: CASSRGDRGYNEQFF.

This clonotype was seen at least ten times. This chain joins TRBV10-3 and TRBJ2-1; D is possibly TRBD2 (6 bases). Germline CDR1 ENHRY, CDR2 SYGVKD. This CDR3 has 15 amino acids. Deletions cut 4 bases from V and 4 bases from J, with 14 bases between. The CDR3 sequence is CAISGDSKSYNEQFF. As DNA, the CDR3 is TGTGCCATCAGTGGGGACTCGAAATCATACAATGAGCAGTTCTTC.

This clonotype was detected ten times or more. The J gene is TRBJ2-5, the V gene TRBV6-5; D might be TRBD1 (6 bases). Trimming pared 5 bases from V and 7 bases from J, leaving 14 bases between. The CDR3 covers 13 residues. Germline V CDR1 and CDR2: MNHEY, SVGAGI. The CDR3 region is CASSEGDIRTQYF. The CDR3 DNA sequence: TGTGCCAGCAGTGAGGGGGACATCAGGACCCAGTACTTC.

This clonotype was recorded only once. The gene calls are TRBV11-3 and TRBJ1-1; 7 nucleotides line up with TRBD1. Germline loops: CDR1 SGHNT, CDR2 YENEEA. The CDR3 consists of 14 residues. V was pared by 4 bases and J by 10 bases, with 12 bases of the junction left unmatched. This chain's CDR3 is CASSCHRGDLVAFF. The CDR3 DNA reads TGTGCCAGCAGCTGTCACAGGGGCGATTTAGTAGCTTTCTTT.

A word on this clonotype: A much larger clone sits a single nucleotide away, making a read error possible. The CDR3 DNA follows: TGCAGCGTGCCGGCCTCTTTGGACACTGAAGCTTTCTTT. Translated, it gives CSVPASLDTEAFF. The chain couples TRBV29-1 to TRBJ1-1; D ambiguous. The germline gives CDR1 SQVTM, CDR2 ANQGSEA. V gave up 6 bases and J gave up 3 bases, with 14 bases separating them. The CDR3 runs to 13 residues.

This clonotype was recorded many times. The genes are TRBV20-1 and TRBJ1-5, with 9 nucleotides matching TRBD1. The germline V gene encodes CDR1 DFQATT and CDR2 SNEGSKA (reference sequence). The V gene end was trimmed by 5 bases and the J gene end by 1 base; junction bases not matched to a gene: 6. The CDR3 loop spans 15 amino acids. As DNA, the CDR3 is TGCAGTGCTTTACAGGGGGCGAGGAGCAATCAGCCCCAGCATTTT. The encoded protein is CSALQGARSNQPQHF.

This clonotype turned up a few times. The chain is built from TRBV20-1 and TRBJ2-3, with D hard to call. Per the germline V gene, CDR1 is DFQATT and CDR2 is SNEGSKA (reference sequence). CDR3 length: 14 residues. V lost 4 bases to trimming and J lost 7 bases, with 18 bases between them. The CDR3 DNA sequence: TGCAGTGCTATAGAACCTGGGTTTTCAAATACGCAGTATTTT. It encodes CSAIEPGFSNTQYF.

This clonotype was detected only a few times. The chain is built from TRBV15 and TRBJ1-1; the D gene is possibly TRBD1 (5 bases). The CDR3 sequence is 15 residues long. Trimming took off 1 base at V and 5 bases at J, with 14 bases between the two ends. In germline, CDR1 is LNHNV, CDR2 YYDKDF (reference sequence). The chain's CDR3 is CATSRGDSYGTEAFF. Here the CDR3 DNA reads TGTGCCACCAGCAGAGGGGACTCCTATGGTACTGAAGCTTTCTTT.

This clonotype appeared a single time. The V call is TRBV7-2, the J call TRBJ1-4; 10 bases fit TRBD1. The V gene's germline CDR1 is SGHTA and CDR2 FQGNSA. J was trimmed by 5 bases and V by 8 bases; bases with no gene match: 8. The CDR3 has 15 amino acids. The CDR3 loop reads CASGWRTGGNEKLFF. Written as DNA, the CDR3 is TGTGCCAGCGGCTGGCGGACAGGGGGGAATGAAAAACTGTTTTTT. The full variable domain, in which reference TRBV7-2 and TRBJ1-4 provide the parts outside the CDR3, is GAGVSQSPSNKVTEKGKDVELRCDPISGHTALYWYRQSLGQGLEFLIYFQGNSAPDKSGLPSDRFSAERTGGSVSTLTIQRTQQEDSAVYLCASGWRTGGNEKLFFGSGTQLSVL.

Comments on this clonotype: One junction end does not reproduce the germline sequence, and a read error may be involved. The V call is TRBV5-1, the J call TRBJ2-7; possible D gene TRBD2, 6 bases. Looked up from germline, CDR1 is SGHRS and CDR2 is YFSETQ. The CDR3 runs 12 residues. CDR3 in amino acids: CATRESSYGQYF. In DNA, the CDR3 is TGCGCCACGCGGGAAAGCTCCTACGGGCAGTACTTC.

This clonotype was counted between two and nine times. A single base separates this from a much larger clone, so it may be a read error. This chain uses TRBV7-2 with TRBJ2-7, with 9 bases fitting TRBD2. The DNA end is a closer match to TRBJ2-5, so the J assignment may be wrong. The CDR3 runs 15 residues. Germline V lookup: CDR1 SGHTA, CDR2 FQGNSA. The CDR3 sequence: CASSIQRGDSETQYF. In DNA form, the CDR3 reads TGTGCCAGCAGCATCCAGCGGGGGGACTCGGAGACCCAGTACTTC.

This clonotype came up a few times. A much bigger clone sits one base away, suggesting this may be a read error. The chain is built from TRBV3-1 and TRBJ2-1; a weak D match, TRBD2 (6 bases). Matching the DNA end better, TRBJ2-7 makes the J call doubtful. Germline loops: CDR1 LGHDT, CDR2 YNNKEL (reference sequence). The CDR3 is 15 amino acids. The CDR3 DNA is TGTGCCAGCAGCCAAGGCCAGCGGGTGATCAATGAGCAGTACTTC. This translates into CASSQGQRVINEQYF.

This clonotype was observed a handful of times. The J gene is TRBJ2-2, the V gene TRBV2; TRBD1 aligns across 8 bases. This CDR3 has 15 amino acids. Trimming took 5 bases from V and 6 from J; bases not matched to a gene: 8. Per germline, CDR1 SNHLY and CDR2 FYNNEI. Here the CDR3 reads CASSRETGVAGELFF. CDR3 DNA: TGTGCCAGCAGTCGCGAGACAGGGGTGGCCGGGGAGCTGTTTTTT. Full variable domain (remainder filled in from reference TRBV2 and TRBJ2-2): EPEVTQTPSHQVTQMGQEVILRCVPISNHLYFYWYRQILGQKVEFLVSFYNNEISEKSEIFDDQFSVERPDGSNFTLKIRSTKLEDSAMYFCASSRETGVAGELFFGEGSRLTVL.